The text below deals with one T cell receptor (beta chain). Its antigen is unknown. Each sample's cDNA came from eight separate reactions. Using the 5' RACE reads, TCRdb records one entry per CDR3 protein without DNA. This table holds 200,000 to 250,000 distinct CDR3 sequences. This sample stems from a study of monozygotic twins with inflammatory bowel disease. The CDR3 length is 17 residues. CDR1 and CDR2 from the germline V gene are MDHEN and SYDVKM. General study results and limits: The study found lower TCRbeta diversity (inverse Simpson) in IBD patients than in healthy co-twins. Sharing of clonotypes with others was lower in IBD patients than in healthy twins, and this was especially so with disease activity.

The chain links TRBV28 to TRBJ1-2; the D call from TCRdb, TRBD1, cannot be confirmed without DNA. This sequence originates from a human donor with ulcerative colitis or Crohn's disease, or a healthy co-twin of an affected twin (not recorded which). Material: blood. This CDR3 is CASSSVRRQAYNYGYTF.